Below are 5 T cell receptor beta chains sequenced from a single sample in a study of cytomegalovirus exposure and HLA in healthy donors. Researchers ran the PCR with 60 Vbeta and 13 Jbeta primers. Libraries were prepared by immunoSEQ multiplex PCR; TCRdb keeps only in-frame clonotypes and omits some of them. The sample has tens of thousands of clones; roughly 70% are singletons. Material: PBMCs. These receptors were obtained from a man between 60 and 75 years old in good health and CMV-seropositive.

The chain couples TRBV9 to TRBJ2-7; 11 nucleotides agree with TRBD1. Germline V gene lookup returns CDR1 SGDLS and CDR2 YYNGEE. The CDR3 totals 15 residues. The V and J ends lost 5 bases and 3 bases, in that order; junction bases with no gene match: 7. CDR3 sequence: CASSPTGTGGYEQYF. The CDR3 DNA reads as TGTGCCAGCAGTCCAACGGGGACAGGGGGCTACGAGCAGTACTTC.

The chain links TRBV19 to TRBJ1-1; D remains unclear. The CDR3 length is 13 residues. The V end was cut by 6 bases, the J end by 0 bases, with 8 bases between. In germline, CDR1 is LNHDA, CDR2 SQIVND (reference sequence). The CDR3 is CASSGRVNTEAFF. CDR3 DNA: TGTGCCAGTAGCGGGAGAGTGAACACTGAAGCTTTCTTT.

V and J are TRBV6-5 and TRBJ2-5; 7 bases fit TRBD2. The CDR3 covers 15 residues. In germline, CDR1 is MNHEY, CDR2 SVGAGI. The V gene end was trimmed by 1 base and the J gene end by 3 bases; junction bases not matched to a gene: 5. The CDR3 DNA reads as TGTGCCAGCAGTTACTTCGGGGGGAGAGAAGAGACCCAGTACTTC. Translating it yields CASSYFGGREETQYF.

The V gene is TRBV7-2, the J gene TRBJ1-2; tentatively, D is TRBD1 (6 bases). V lost 1 base, J lost 7 bases, and 10 bases lay in between. The CDR3 length is 13 residues. CDR1 is SGHTA and CDR2 is FQGNSA in the germline V gene. The CDR3 nucleotides are TGTGCCAGCAGCTTAGGAAGGGGGTTTGGCTACACCTTC. Translation gives CASSLGRGFGYTF.

The chain joins TRBV11-3 to TRBJ2-2; perhaps TRBD1 as D (5 bases). CDR3 size: 13 residues. The germline V gene encodes CDR1 SGHNT and CDR2 YENEEA. Trimming removed 5 bases from V and 6 bases from J, with 10 bases in between. The CDR3 here is CASSQGVAGELFF. CDR3 nucleotide sequence: TGTGCCAGCAGCCAGGGTGTGGCCGGGGAGCTGTTTTTT.